The subject of this entry is one T cell receptor beta chain. RNA transcripts provided the source from which TCR beta CDR3 regions were amplified. The primer set for the first-round RT-PCR of the TCR CDR3 was HTBI. TCRdb analysed the multiplex PCR reads with MiXCR anew, one entry per CDR3 protein. The repertoire holds some 740,000 distinct CDR3 sequences, around 15% seen once, with more than 8.5% in the top ten. This sample stems from a study of T cells in Graves' hyperthyroidism and ophthalmopathy. In the study overall: Blood from the periphery was taken at initial diagnosis, before any treatment.

An approximately 10 ml volume of fresh peripheral blood provided the PBMCs. Trimming stripped 4 bases from V and 4 bases from J, with 11 bases between. Per germline, CDR1 SNHLY and CDR2 FYNNEI. The length of the CDR3 is 13 residues. The rearrangement links TRBV2 to TRBJ2-7, with D unresolved. This sequence originates from a woman aged 18-29 years with Graves' hyperthyroidism. The sequencing sample was made of blood. CDR3 residues: CASSVPAGYEQYF. In nucleotides, the CDR3 is TGTGCCAGCAGTGTTCCAGCAGGTTACGAGCAGTACTTC.